This note documents a single TCR beta chain sequence. Its antigen is unknown. These data originate in a study of CD4+ T cells in melanoma. The study, taken as a whole, reports: CD8+ T cell, macrophage and B cell function reportedly correlated with neoantigen-specific CD4+ T cells. Diverse differentiation states were reported for melanoma neoantigen-specific CD4+ T cells.

TCRdb keeps only in-frame clones here, not all; method: immunoSEQ multiplex PCR. The table records more than 15,000 clones, over 70% of them present only once. CDR1 and CDR2 from the germline V gene are SGHRS and YFSETQ. Trimming cost V 2 bases and J 4 bases; bases outside gene matches: 14. This CDR3 is 17 amino acids long. Sequenced sample: cells from a culture (not recorded whether cultured in vitro). This chain links TRBV5-1 with TRBJ2-5; TRBD2 agrees at 7 bases. The TCR was taken from a human donor with melanoma. CDR3 DNA: TGCGCCAGCAGCTTAGGCATCGGGGCGGGGGAGAGAGAGACCCAGTACTTC. As protein: CASSLGIGAGERETQYF.